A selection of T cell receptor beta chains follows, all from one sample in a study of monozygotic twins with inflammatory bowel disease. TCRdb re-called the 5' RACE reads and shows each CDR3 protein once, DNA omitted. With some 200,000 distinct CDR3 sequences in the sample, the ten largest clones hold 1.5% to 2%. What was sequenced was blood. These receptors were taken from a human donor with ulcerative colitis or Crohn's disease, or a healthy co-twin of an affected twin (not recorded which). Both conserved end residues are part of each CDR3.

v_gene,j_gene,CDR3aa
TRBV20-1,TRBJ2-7,CSPLGGGSYEQYF
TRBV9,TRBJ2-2,CASSITGTVMHTGELFF
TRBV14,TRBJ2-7,CASRPTTGSTYEQYF
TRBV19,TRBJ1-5,CASSIGTPYNQPQHF
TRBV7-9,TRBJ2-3,CASSLTPGQGFTDTQYF
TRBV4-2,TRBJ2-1,CASSQGPLRASYNEQFF
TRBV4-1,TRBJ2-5,CASSHFGGEGETQYF
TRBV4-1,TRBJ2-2,CASSPSTGNTGELFF
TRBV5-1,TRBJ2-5,CASSFSAGRETQYF
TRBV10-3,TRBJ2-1,CAIRVEGGEQFF
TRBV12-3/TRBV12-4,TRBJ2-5,CASSASTQETQYF
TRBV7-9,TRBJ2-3,CASSLVLGRTTDTQYF
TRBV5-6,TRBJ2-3,CASSLPGGIPDTQYF
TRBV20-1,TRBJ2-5,CSAKRGITQYF
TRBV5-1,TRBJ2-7,CASSLVPGPVTYEQYF
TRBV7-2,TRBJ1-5,CASSADRDQPQHF
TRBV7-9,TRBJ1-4,CASSQNGGLNEKLFF
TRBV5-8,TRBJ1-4,CASSLASTNEKLFF
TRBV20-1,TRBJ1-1,CSARFTGTEAFF
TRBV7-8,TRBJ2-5,CASSIRALFQETQYF
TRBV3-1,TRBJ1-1,CASTPTVLGTEAFF
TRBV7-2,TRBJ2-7,CASSSYSAVTEQYF
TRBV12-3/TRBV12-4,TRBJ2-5,CASSVWLGRGGETQYF
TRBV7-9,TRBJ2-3,CASSLGATGIMDTQYF
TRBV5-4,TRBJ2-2,CASSLTGGGGELFF
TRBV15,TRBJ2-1,CATSRDLDSGGFNEQFF